This T cell receptor (beta chain) was recovered during a study of blood T cells in healthy people across ages. It was with a sample-barcoded 5' primer and a J-beta primer mix that a second PCR of about 6 to 12 cycles was run. Each cDNA molecule carried a tag from a template-switch adaptor that contained 12 random nucleotides. TCRdb redid the calling of the 5' RACE reads with MiXCR, one entry per CDR3 protein. The data contain roughly 1.9 million distinct CDR3 sequences, roughly two fifths of them singletons. CDR3 length equals 15 residues. With 3 bases clipped from V and 7 bases from J, the junction kept 6 bases outside the gene matches. Germline V lookup: CDR1 KGHSH, CDR2 LQKENI. RNA extraction gave at least 5 micrograms of total RNA per sample.

The receptor was isolated from a human donor in good health. The source material was blood. This chain links TRBV18 with TRBJ2-1, with 10 bases lining up with TRBD1. CDR3 in DNA: TGTGCCAGCTCACCTACTAAGGACAGGGGGAATGAGCAGTTCTTC. Protein product: CASSPTKDRGNEQFF.